The T cell receptor beta chain under discussion was sequenced for a study of T cells expressing NK-cell markers. Study background: TCR beta repertoires came from sorted CD3+CD56+NKG2C+, CD3+CD56+NKG2C- and CD3+CD56-NKG2C+ T cells. Study results and caveats: Topping the CD3+CD56-NKG2C+ fraction as well were these clonotypes, in a few donors.

For each CDR3 protein, TCRdb gives one entry from its re-call of the 5' RACE reads, without DNA. The sample data list some 440,000 distinct CDR3 sequences. CDR1 and CDR2 (germline): SGDLS, YYNGEE. The CDR3 contains 13 residues. Turning to this clonotype: Its antigen is not identified.

The rearrangement links TRBV9 to TRBJ1-4. Sequenced input: blood T cells: a sorted CD56 or NKG2C T cell subset, CD4+ or CD8+ T cells, or bulk PBMC T cells (not recorded which). The clonotype originates from a woman between 45 and 65 years old in good health. The CDR3 reads CASSPPSNEKLFF.